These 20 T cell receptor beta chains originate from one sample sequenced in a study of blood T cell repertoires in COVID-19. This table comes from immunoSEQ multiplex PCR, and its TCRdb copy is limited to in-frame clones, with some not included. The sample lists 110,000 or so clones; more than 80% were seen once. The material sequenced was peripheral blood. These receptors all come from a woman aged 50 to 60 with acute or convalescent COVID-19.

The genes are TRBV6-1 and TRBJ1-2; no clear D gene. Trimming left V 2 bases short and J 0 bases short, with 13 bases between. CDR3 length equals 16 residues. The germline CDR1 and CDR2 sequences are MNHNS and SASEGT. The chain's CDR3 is CASSEKGAAANYGYTF. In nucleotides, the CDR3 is TGTGCCAGCAGTGAAAAGGGAGCAGCCGCTAACTATGGCTACACCTTC.

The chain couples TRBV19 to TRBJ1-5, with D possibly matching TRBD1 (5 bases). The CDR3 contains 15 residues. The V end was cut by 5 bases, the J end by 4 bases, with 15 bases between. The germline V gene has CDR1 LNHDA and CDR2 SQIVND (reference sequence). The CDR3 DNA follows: TGTGCCAGTAGTCACCCCGGACAATGGAATCAGCCCCAGCATTTT. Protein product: CASSHPGQWNQPQHF.

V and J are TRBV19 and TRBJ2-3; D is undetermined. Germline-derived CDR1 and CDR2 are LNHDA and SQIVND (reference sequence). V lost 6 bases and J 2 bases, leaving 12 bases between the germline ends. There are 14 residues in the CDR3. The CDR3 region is CASSHLRNTDTQYF. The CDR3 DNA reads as TGTGCCAGTAGCCACCTCAGAAACACAGATACGCAGTATTTT.

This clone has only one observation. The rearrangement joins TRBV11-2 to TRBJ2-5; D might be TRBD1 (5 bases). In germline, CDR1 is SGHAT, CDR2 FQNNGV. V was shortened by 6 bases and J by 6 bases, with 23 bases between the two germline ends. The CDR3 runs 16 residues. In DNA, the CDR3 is TGTGCCAGCAGGGACGGGCCCTATGGGGCGGTGCAGACCCAGTACTTC. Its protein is CASRDGPYGAVQTQYF.

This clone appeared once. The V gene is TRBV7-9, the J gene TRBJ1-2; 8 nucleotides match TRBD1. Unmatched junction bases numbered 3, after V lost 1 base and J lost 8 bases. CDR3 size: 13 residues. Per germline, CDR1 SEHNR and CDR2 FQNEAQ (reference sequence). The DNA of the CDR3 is TGTGCCAGCAGCTTAGGGACAGGGCGAGGCTACACCTTC. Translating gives CASSLGTGRGYTF.

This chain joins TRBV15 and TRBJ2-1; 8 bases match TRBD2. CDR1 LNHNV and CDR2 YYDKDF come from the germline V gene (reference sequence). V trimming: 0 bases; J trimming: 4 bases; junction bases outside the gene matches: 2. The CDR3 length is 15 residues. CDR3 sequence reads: CATSREASGYNEQFF. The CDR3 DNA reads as TGTGCCACCAGCAGAGAAGCTAGCGGGTACAATGAGCAGTTCTTC.

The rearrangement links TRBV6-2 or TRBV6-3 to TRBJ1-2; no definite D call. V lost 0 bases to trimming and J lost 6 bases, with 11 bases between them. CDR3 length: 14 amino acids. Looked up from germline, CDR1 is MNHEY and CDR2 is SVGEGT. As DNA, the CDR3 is TGTGCCAGCAGTTACTCGAGACGCGGGGATGGCTACACCTTC. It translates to CASSYSRRGDGYTF.

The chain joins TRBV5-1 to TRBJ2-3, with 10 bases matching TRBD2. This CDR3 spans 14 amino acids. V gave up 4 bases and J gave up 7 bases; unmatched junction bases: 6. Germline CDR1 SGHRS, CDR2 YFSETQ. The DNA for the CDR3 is TGCGCCAGCAGCACCAGCGGGGGGGCGAATACGCAGTATTTT. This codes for CASSTSGGANTQYF.

The CDR3 DNA sequence: TGTGCCAGCACGGAGGTTGGGGGGATTGGCGGCAATGAGCAGTTCTTC. Its translation: CASTEVGGIGGNEQFF. The rearrangement joins TRBV2 to TRBJ2-1, with a tentative D call TRBD2 (6 bases). The germline gives CDR1 SNHLY, CDR2 FYNNEI. The CDR3 has 16 residues. V was shortened by 7 bases and J by 6 bases, with 22 bases between the two germline ends.

The DNA of the CDR3 is TGTGCCACCAGCAGCCCCATTGGCAGGGGTTCTAATGAAAAACTGTTTTTT. Translating gives CATSSPIGRGSNEKLFF. This chain joins TRBV15 and TRBJ1-4; D is perhaps TRBD1 (6 bases). The CDR3 contains 17 residues. The V and J ends lost 3 bases and 3 bases respectively, with 17 bases between them. Germline V gene sequence: CDR1 LNHNV, CDR2 YYDKDF (reference sequence).

DNA for the CDR3: TGTGCCAGCAGCTTAGCGGGAGGGGCCTACGAGCAGTACTTC. Translating gives CASSLAGGAYEQYF. V gene TRBV7-2 combines with J gene TRBJ2-7; 7 bases fit TRBD2. The CDR3 length is 14 residues. J lost 2 bases, V lost 0 bases, and 1 base had no gene match. Germline CDR1 SGHTA, CDR2 FQGNSA.

The CDR3 loop is CASSIGTGRNEQFF. In DNA form, the CDR3 reads TGTGCCAGTAGTATAGGGACAGGGAGGAATGAGCAGTTCTTC. The J gene is TRBJ2-1, the V gene TRBV19, with TRBD1 matching 8 bases. In germline, CDR1 is LNHDA, CDR2 SQIVND (reference sequence). The trim removed 1 base at V and 7 bases at J, leaving 3 bases unmatched. The CDR3 sequence is 14 residues long. Complete variable domain (other parts from reference TRBV19 and TRBJ2-1): DGGITQSPKYLFRKEGQNVTLSCEQNLNHDAMYWYRQDPGQGLRLIYYSQIVNDFQKGDIAEGYSVSREKKESFPLTVTSAQKNPTAFYLCASSIGTGRNEQFFGPGTRLTVL.

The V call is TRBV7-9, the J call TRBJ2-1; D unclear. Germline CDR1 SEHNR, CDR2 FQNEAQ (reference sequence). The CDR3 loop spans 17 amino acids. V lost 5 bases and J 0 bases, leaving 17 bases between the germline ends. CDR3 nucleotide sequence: TGTGCCAGCAGCCCTAGAAAGACGGGTAGCTCCTACAATGAGCAGTTCTTC. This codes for CASSPRKTGSSYNEQFF.

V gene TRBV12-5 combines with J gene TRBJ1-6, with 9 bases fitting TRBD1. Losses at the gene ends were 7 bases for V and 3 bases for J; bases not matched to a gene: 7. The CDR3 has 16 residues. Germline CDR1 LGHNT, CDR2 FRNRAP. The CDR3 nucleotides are TGTGCTAGTGCTCTGACAGGGGGAGTCTATAATTCACCCCTCCACTTT. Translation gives CASALTGGVYNSPLHF.

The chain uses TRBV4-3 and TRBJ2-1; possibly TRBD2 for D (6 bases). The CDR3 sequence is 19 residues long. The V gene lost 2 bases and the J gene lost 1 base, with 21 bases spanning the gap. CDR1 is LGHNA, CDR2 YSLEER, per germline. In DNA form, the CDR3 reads TGCGCCAGCAGCCAATCGGCTGTAAGGGACGCGGGGTCCTACAATGAGCAGTTCTTC. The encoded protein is CASSQSAVRDAGSYNEQFF.

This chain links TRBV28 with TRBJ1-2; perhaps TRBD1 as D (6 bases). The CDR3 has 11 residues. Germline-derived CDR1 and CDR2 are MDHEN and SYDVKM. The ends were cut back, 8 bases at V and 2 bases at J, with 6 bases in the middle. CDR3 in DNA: TGTGCCAGCGGACAGAACTATGGCTACACCTTC. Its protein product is CASGQNYGYTF.

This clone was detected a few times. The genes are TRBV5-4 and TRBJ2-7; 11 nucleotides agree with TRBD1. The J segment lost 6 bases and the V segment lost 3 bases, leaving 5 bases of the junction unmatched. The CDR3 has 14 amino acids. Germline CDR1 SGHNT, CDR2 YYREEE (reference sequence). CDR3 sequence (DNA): TGTGCCAGCAGCTCCCGGGACAGGGGGTCCGAGCAGTACTTC. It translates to CASSSRDRGSEQYF.

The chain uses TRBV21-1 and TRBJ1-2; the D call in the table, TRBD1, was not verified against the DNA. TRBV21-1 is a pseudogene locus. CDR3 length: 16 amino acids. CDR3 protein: CASSKWGRQGYYGYTF. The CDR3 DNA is TGTGCCAGCAGCAAATGGGGCCGACAGGGATATTATGGCTACACCTTC.

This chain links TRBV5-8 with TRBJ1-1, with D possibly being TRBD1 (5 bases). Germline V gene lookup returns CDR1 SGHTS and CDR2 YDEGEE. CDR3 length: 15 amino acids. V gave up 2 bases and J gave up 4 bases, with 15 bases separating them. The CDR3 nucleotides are TGTGCCAGCAGCTTTTCCCTAACAGGATCCACTGAAGCTTTCTTT. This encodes CASSFSLTGSTEAFF.

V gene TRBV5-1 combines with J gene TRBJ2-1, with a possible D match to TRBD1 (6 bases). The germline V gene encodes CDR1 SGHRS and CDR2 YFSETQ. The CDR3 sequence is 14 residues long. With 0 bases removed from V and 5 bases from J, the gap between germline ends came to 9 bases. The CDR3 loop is CASSLGDINNEQFF. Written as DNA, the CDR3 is TGCGCCAGCAGCTTGGGGGACATCAACAATGAGCAGTTCTTC.